This TCR beta chain was sequenced for a study of T cell repertoires in cytomegalovirus infection. Study information: Use of recently identified HLA-C-restricted and well-studied HLA-B-restricted CMV epitopes was part of the study. Matching HLA type, along with CMV infection, was indicated by public TCR beta signatures. Study-wide results and limits: The study found HLA-C-restricted CMV-specific TCR beta clonotypes dominating the ex vivo response. Individuals carrying CMV plus the relevant HLA were identified by cumulative frequency of public TCR beta families.

The table lists this clonotype with many counts. The antigen is not known. TCRdb called the reads again in MiXCR, with one record for every CDR3 protein. Found here are 900,000 to 950,000 distinct CDR3 sequences, around 29% of them singletons; the top ten hold about an eighth. V lost 5 bases, J lost 6 bases, and 8 bases stayed unmatched. This CDR3 contains 16 residues. In germline, CDR1 is SGHTA, CDR2 FQGNSA. This TCR came from a human donor in good health (CMV status not recorded). Some clones in this sample may be carry-over from other donors' samples. This sample comprised cultured CD8+ T cells from PBMCs, obtained from culture after CMV antigen stimulation. The J gene is TRBJ2-2, the V gene TRBV7-2, with 11 bases that match TRBD1. Here the CDR3 reads CASSMGQGEVAGELFF. CDR3 bases: TGTGCCAGCAGCATGGGACAGGGGGAGGTAGCCGGGGAGCTGTTTTTT.